The 21 T cell receptor beta chains presented below share a single source sample, sequenced in a study of post-analysis software for immune sequencing data. TCR beta libraries were prepared from cDNA with unique molecular identifiers. Each CDR3 protein is one row after TCRdb ran MiXCR on the PCR reads. This table holds approximately 350,000 distinct CDR3 sequences, around 37% found once. Their recognized antigens are unknown. Findings and caveats of the study: There were five TRBV segments more frequent in patients than controls, and TRBV5-6, TRBV5-1 and TRBV20-1 were among them.

Sequencing used blood. All receptors come from a girl aged 5-17 years with multiple sclerosis.

This clonotype has only a few counts. The genes are TRBV4-1 and TRBJ2-5, with 11 bases lining up with TRBD1. CDR1 is MGHRA, CDR2 YSYEKL, per germline. Unmatched junction bases numbered 9, after V lost 2 bases and J lost 4 bases. The CDR3 is made up of 17 amino acids. The CDR3 spells CASSQTRGQGGRETQYF. In DNA form, the CDR3 reads TGCGCCAGCAGCCAAACTCGGGGACAGGGGGGGAGAGAGACCCAGTACTTC.

This clonotype showed up just once. V and J are TRBV27 and TRBJ1-1; 9 bases map to TRBD1. V lost 5 bases, J lost 6 bases, and 16 bases stayed unmatched. Germline V lookup: CDR1 MNHEY, CDR2 SMNVEV (reference sequence). The CDR3 is made up of 17 amino acids. The chain's CDR3 is CASSPGTGSGWHAEAFF. CDR3 nucleotides: TGTGCCAGCAGTCCCGGGACAGGGAGTGGTTGGCACGCTGAAGCTTTCTTT.

This chain uses TRBV6-1 with TRBJ1-4; 7 bases are a match to TRBD1. From germline, CDR1 is MNHNS and CDR2 SASEGT. With V trimmed by 2 bases and J by 7 bases, 7 bases remained unmatched. The CDR3 has 15 residues. The CDR3 is CASSENLDRFEKLFF. CDR3 in DNA: TGTGCCAGCAGTGAAAACTTGGACAGGTTTGAAAAACTGTTTTTT.

This clonotype was observed a handful of times. The V and J genes are TRBV6-2 or TRBV6-3 and TRBJ1-2; D unresolved. V was trimmed by 5 bases and J by 3 bases, leaving 7 bases between them. The CDR3 is 12 amino acids. The germline gives CDR1 MNHEY, CDR2 SVGEGT. DNA for the CDR3: TGTGCCAGCAGTAACACCTACTATGGCTACACCTTC. Translating gives CASSNTYYGYTF.

This clonotype has more than one count but fewer than ten. This chain links TRBV12-3 or TRBV12-4 with TRBJ2-1; 8 positions match TRBD1. The V and J ends lost 6 bases and 2 bases, in that order; junction bases with no gene match: 12. CDR3 size: 17 residues. The CDR3 bases are TGTGCCAGCAGCCCTGGACCGTCCAGGGGGCCCTACAATGAGCAGTTCTTC. This translates into CASSPGPSRGPYNEQFF.

The V gene is TRBV29-1, the J gene TRBJ1-4; D may be TRBD1 (5 bases). Germline values: CDR1 SQVTM, CDR2 ANQGSEA. CDR3 length: 13 residues. V shed 6 bases and J shed 6 bases, with 14 bases lying between them. For the CDR3, the DNA is TGCAGCGTCCAAGAGGGGAATGATGAAAAACTGTTTTTT. This sequence encodes CSVQEGNDEKLFF.

Many counts were recorded for this clonotype. The chain is built from TRBV20-1 and TRBJ2-1; no definite D call. Germline assignment: CDR1 DFQATT and CDR2 SNEGSKA (reference sequence). This CDR3 is 18 amino acids long. V lost 1 base to trimming and J lost 0 bases, with 19 bases between them. The CDR3 sequence: CSARVRQRRLSSYNEQFF. The CDR3 nucleotides read TGCAGTGCTAGAGTCCGTCAGAGAAGGTTAAGCTCCTACAATGAGCAGTTCTTC.

This clonotype has a handful of counts. CDR3 sequence: CASSPRGGPTIYNEQFF. CDR3 nucleotides: TGTGCCAGCAGTCCTCGCGGGGGCCCAACTATATACAATGAGCAGTTCTTC. This chain joins TRBV12-3 or TRBV12-4 and TRBJ2-1, with TRBD2 as a possible D gene (7 bases). The CDR3 loop spans 17 amino acids. Trimming took off 5 bases at V and 4 bases at J, with 21 bases between the two ends.

Notes on this clonotype: Since no conserved phenylalanine or tryptophan closes the CDR3, a read error is the likely cause. The DNA is left out, because the CDR3 cannot be placed on it with certainty; the CDR3 is given as TCRdb lists it. The chain carries TRBV12-3 or TRBV12-4 and TRBJ1-1; the D call TRBD1 from the table was never checked on the DNA. Including both end residues, the CDR3 is 12 amino acids long. The CDR3: CASRWGAARSFL.

Notes on this clonotype: A single base separates this from a much larger clone, so it may be a read error. The V call is TRBV12-3 or TRBV12-4, the J call TRBJ2-4, with a tentative D call TRBD1 (6 bases). This CDR3 has 17 amino acids. V shed 5 bases and J shed 0 bases, with 17 bases lying between them. The CDR3 sequence is CASSIGGPALAKNIQYF. As DNA, the CDR3 is TGTGCCAGCAGTATAGGGGGACCAGCTCTAGCCAAAAACATTCAGTACTTC.

This clonotype was seen a few times. The chain recombines TRBV4-1 with TRBJ2-7, with unresolved D. V was shortened by 0 bases and J by 1 base, with 10 bases between the two germline ends. The CDR3 is 15 amino acids. Looked up from germline, CDR1 is MGHRA and CDR2 is YSYEKL. CDR3 amino acids: CASSQERTASYEQYF. The CDR3 DNA is TGCGCCAGCAGCCAAGAACGAACGGCATCCTACGAGCAGTACTTC.

The rearrangement joins TRBV5-1 to TRBJ2-1; D is ambiguous. CDR3 length: 13 amino acids. Trimming removed 4 bases from V and 6 bases from J, with 11 bases in between. CDR1 and CDR2 (germline): SGHRS, YFSETQ. CDR3 sequence reads: CASSRAVGNEQFF. CDR3 DNA sequence: TGCGCCAGCAGCCGCGCTGTCGGCAATGAGCAGTTCTTC. Based on the CDR3 plus reference TRBV5-1 and TRBJ2-1, the full variable domain is KAGVTQTPRYLIKTRGQQVTLSCSPISGHRSVSWYQQTPGQGLQFLFEYFSETQRNKGNFPGRFSGRQFSNSRSEMNVSTLELGDSALYLCASSRAVGNEQFFGPGTRLTVL.

The chain has TRBV4-1 and TRBJ2-7, with no clear D. The CDR3 is made up of 14 amino acids. CDR1 MGHRA and CDR2 YSYEKL come from the germline V gene. Trimming left V 4 bases short and J 0 bases short, with 10 bases between. The CDR3 nucleotides are TGCGCCAGCAGCCCCGAAGGGCCCTCCTACGAGCAGTACTTC. It translates to CASSPEGPSYEQYF.

The CDR3 region is CASSLRTELNTGELFF. The CDR3 nucleotides read TGCGCCAGCAGCCTTCGGACGGAGCTTAACACCGGGGAGCTGTTTTTT. The chain joins TRBV4-3 to TRBJ2-2; D is unresolved. V lost 4 bases to trimming and J lost 2 bases, with 14 bases between them. The CDR3 extends over 16 amino acids. The germline V gene has CDR1 LGHNA and CDR2 YSLEER.

This clonotype has a handful of counts. The gene calls are TRBV11-3 and TRBJ2-1; D assignment may be TRBD1 or TRBD2 (5 bases each). The CDR3 spans 17 residues. Germline CDR1 SGHNT, CDR2 YENEEA. V was trimmed by 4 bases and J by 7 bases, leaving 23 bases between them. The CDR3 loop is CASSSGDGVDSLNEQFF. The CDR3 DNA is TGTGCCAGCAGCTCAGGAGACGGGGTTGACAGTTTAAATGAGCAGTTCTTC.

CDR3 protein: CSAKQGPSNTEAFF. Written as DNA, the CDR3 is TGCAGTGCTAAACAGGGGCCTTCTAACACTGAAGCTTTCTTT. The genes are TRBV20-1 and TRBJ1-1; 7 bases agree with TRBD1. The trim removed 4 bases at V and 2 bases at J, leaving 7 bases unmatched. From germline, CDR1 is DFQATT and CDR2 SNEGSKA (reference sequence). This CDR3 region has 14 residues.

About this clonotype itself: One end of the junction is discordant with germline, which a read error may explain. For the CDR3, the DNA is TGTGCCAGCGGCTTAGAAGATACGCAGTATTTT. Residues: CASGLEDTQYF. The chain carries TRBV7-9 and TRBJ2-3; D not certain. Germline V gene lookup returns CDR1 SEHNR and CDR2 FQNEAQ (reference sequence). The CDR3 spans 11 residues. Based on the CDR3 plus reference TRBV7-9 and TRBJ2-3, the full variable domain is DTGVSQNPRHKITKRGQNVTFRCDPISEHNRLYWYRQTLGQGPEFLTYFQNEAQLEKSRLLSDRFSAERPKGSFSTLEIQRTEQGDSAMYLCASGLEDTQYFGPGTRLTVL.

There are a few counts of this clonotype. This chain connects TRBV5-1 to TRBJ1-1, with 11 bases aligning to TRBD1. CDR3 length equals 16 residues. CDR1 SGHRS and CDR2 YFSETQ come from the germline V gene. V dropped 0 bases and J dropped 6; count of bases not matched to a gene: 7. The CDR3 loop is CASSLEYPGQGAEAFF. The DNA for the CDR3 is TGCGCCAGCAGCTTGGAGTACCCGGGACAGGGGGCTGAAGCTTTCTTT.

This clonotype showed up just a few times. V usage is TRBV4-1 and J usage is TRBJ1-4; D is uncertain. Germline loops: CDR1 MGHRA, CDR2 YSYEKL. This CDR3 has 16 residues. Trimming stripped 4 bases from V and 4 bases from J, with 16 bases between. CDR3: CASSRVAVTNNEKLFF. The CDR3, as DNA: TGCGCCAGCAGCCGGGTGGCAGTCACGAATAATGAAAAACTGTTTTTT.

This clonotype showed up just a few times. The chain links TRBV20-1 to TRBJ1-1; a possible D gene is TRBD1 (5 bases). Germline assignment: CDR1 DFQATT and CDR2 SNEGSKA (reference sequence). Trimming took off 3 bases at V and 4 bases at J, with 15 bases between the two ends. This CDR3 has 14 amino acids. As DNA, the CDR3 is TGCAGTGCTAGTCAACCGGGGGGTAGCACTGAAGCTTTCTTT. This sequence encodes CSASQPGGSTEAFF.

The CDR3 here is CASSDLQGFGSNGYTF. For the CDR3, the DNA is TGTGCCAGCAGTGACCTACAGGGGTTCGGGAGTAATGGCTACACCTTC. The V gene is TRBV6-1, the J gene TRBJ1-2; 7 positions agree with TRBD1. Trimming at V came to 3 bases and at J to 6 bases, leaving 13 bases not matched to a gene. The CDR3 contains 16 residues. CDR1 is MNHNS and CDR2 is SASEGT in the germline V gene.